The rows below give T cell receptor beta chains drawn from one sample of a study of T cell clonotyping in hematopoietic cell transplantation. Profiled with immunoSEQ multiplex PCR; TCRdb holds only in-frame clones, not every one. The sample lists about 36,000 clones, over 85% occurring once. The starting material was peripheral blood mononuclear cells, obtained before stem cell transplant. Receptor source: a man aged 40-50 years with chronic myeloid leukemia. Some clones in this sample may be carry-over from other donors' samples. CDR3s include the opening cysteine and the closing phenylalanine or tryptophan. Each record gives: J gene, D gene, V gene, clone size, CDR3 DNA, CDR3 protein. A D gene is named only where the DNA matches it firmly. Size is stated for part of the rows, as once, few or many counts, or as a class when the clone is expanded.

J gene: TRBJ2-7
D gene: .
V gene: TRBV28
clone size: .
CDR3 DNA: TGTGCCAGCAGTTTAGCCGGACACGGGAAGTCCTACGAGCAGTACTTC
CDR3 protein: CASSLAGHGKSYEQYF

J gene: TRBJ2-1
D gene: TRBD1
V gene: TRBV19
clone size: .
CDR3 DNA: TGTGCCAGTAGTGCCGGGACAGGGGTGATCAATGAGCAGTTCTTC
CDR3 protein: CASSAGTGVINEQFF

J gene: TRBJ1-1
D gene: .
V gene: TRBV4-2
clone size: .
CDR3 DNA: TGTGCCAGCAGCCAGGAGGTGGTGGGGGGCTCGGACACTGAAGCTTTCTTT
CDR3 protein: CASSQEVVGGSDTEAFF

J gene: TRBJ1-6
D gene: .
V gene: TRBV30
clone size: .
CDR3 DNA: TGTGCCTGGAGTAAGAGCCGAGATTCACCCCTCCACTTT
CDR3 protein: CAWSKSRDSPLHF

J gene: TRBJ2-1
D gene: .
V gene: TRBV7-3
clone size: .
CDR3 DNA: TGTGCCAGCAGCCCTCTACCGGGGGAAACTTACAATGAGCAGTTCTTC
CDR3 protein: CASSPLPGETYNEQFF

J gene: TRBJ2-3
D gene: .
V gene: TRBV10-3
clone size: .
CDR3 DNA: TGTGCCTCAAAGGAGGGGGGATGGGCAGATACGCAGTATTTT
CDR3 protein: CASKEGGWADTQYF

J gene: TRBJ1-4
D gene: TRBD1
V gene: TRBV6-1
clone size: .
CDR3 DNA: TGTGCCAGCAGTGGACACGGGACAGGGGGCAGGGAAAAACTGTTTTTT
CDR3 protein: CASSGHGTGGREKLFF

J gene: TRBJ2-2
D gene: .
V gene: TRBV25-1
clone size: .
CDR3 DNA: TGTGCCAGCATAGGGGCCGGGGAGCTGTTTTTT
CDR3 protein: CASIGAGELFF

J gene: TRBJ2-5
D gene: .
V gene: TRBV6-5
clone size: .
CDR3 DNA: TGTGCCAGCAGTTACTCCCCGACAGTCCAAGAGACCCAGTACTTC
CDR3 protein: CASSYSPTVQETQYF

J gene: TRBJ2-4
D gene: .
V gene: TRBV30
clone size: .
CDR3 DNA: TGTGCCTGGAGTGTACGGGGTAGCATTCAGTACTTC
CDR3 protein: CAWSVRGSIQYF

J gene: TRBJ1-2
D gene: .
V gene: TRBV7-8
clone size: .
CDR3 DNA: TGTGCCAGCAGTCCAATGAGGGGGTCGTATGGCTACACCTTC
CDR3 protein: CASSPMRGSYGYTF

J gene: TRBJ1-2
D gene: .
V gene: TRBV7-2
clone size: .
CDR3 DNA: TGTGCCAGCAGCTTAGGGGCAGGGGAGGAGAGCTATGGCTACACCTTC
CDR3 protein: CASSLGAGEESYGYTF

J gene: TRBJ1-1
D gene: .
V gene: TRBV6-4
clone size: .
CDR3 DNA: TGTGCCAGCAGTGCCTCCATGAACACTGAAGCTTTCTTT
CDR3 protein: CASSASMNTEAFF

J gene: TRBJ1-2
D gene: TRBD1
V gene: TRBV5-1
clone size: .
CDR3 DNA: TGCGCCAGCAGCCCAGACAGGGTGGGATGGGGCTACACCTTC
CDR3 protein: CASSPDRVGWGYTF

J gene: TRBJ1-2
D gene: TRBD1
V gene: TRBV7-8
clone size: .
CDR3 DNA: TGTGCCAGCAGCTCATCGACAGGGTCGGGCTATGGCTACACCTTC
CDR3 protein: CASSSSTGSGYGYTF

J gene: TRBJ1-6
D gene: .
V gene: TRBV2
clone size: .
CDR3 DNA: TGTGCCAGCCTCAGGGGCGAGCGCTCACCCCTCCACTTT
CDR3 protein: CASLRGERSPLHF

J gene: TRBJ2-2
D gene: .
V gene: TRBV28
clone size: .
CDR3 DNA: TGTGCCAGCAGTTTCGTAGGGGCTACCGGGGAGCTGTTTTTT
CDR3 protein: CASSFVGATGELFF

J gene: TRBJ2-2
D gene: .
V gene: TRBV14
clone size: .
CDR3 DNA: TGTGCCAGCAGCCAAGAATGGGACGGACTCACCGGGGAGCTGTTTTTT
CDR3 protein: CASSQEWDGLTGELFF

J gene: TRBJ1-1
D gene: TRBD1
V gene: TRBV6-5
clone size: .
CDR3 DNA: TGTGCCAGCAGTAGATGGGACAGTAAGAACACTGAAGCTTTCTTT
CDR3 protein: CASSRWDSKNTEAFF

J gene: TRBJ2-1
D gene: .
V gene: TRBV29-1
clone size: .
CDR3 DNA: TGCAGCGCCCGGGACTCCAAATACAATGAGCAGTTCTTC
CDR3 protein: CSARDSKYNEQFF

J gene: TRBJ1-2
D gene: .
V gene: TRBV12-5
clone size: .
CDR3 DNA: TGTGCTAGTGGTTTCCCAGGGGACTATGGCTACACCTTC
CDR3 protein: CASGFPGDYGYTF

J gene: TRBJ2-3
D gene: TRBD1
V gene: TRBV5-1
clone size: .
CDR3 DNA: TGCGCCAGCAGCTTGGGGAGGACAGGCCTTAGCACAGATACGCAGTATTTT
CDR3 protein: CASSLGRTGLSTDTQYF

J gene: TRBJ2-7
D gene: .
V gene: TRBV19
clone size: .
CDR3 DNA: TGTGCCAGTAGTGTAGGGAACGAGCAGTACTTC
CDR3 protein: CASSVGNEQYF

J gene: TRBJ1-1
D gene: .
V gene: TRBV10-2
clone size: .
CDR3 DNA: TGCGCCAGCCGAGACAGCGACACTGAAGCTTTCTTT
CDR3 protein: CASRDSDTEAFF

J gene: TRBJ2-6
D gene: .
V gene: TRBV4-1
clone size: .
CDR3 DNA: TGCGCCAGCAGCCAAAGAGGAACGGTACTCTCTGGGGCCAACGTCCTGACTTTC
CDR3 protein: CASSQRGTVLSGANVLTF

J gene: TRBJ1-5
D gene: TRBD1
V gene: TRBV6-5
clone size: .
CDR3 DNA: TGTGCCAGCAGTACCTCCGGGACAGGGTATCAGCCCCAGCATTTT
CDR3 protein: CASSTSGTGYQPQHF

J gene: TRBJ2-7
D gene: TRBD1
V gene: TRBV7-7
clone size: .
CDR3 DNA: TGTGCTAGCAGCTTGGCCGGGACAGAGGAACCGTCCTACGAGCAGTACTTC
CDR3 protein: CASSLAGTEEPSYEQYF

J gene: TRBJ2-7
D gene: TRBD2
V gene: TRBV4-2
clone size: .
CDR3 DNA: TGTGCCAGCAGCCAAGGTGCGCTAGCGGGGGGATCCTCTTCATACTCCTACGAGCAGTACTTC
CDR3 protein: CASSQGALAGGSSSYSYEQYF

J gene: TRBJ1-2
D gene: .
V gene: TRBV5-4
clone size: few
CDR3 DNA: TGTGCCAGCAGCTTAGGGAGTGGCAGCGAGCTCTATGGCTACACCTTC
CDR3 protein: CASSLGSGSELYGYTF

J gene: TRBJ2-4
D gene: .
V gene: TRBV6-1
clone size: .
CDR3 DNA: TGTGCCAGCAGTGCGGATCTCGGGAACATTCAGTACTTC
CDR3 protein: CASSADLGNIQYF

J gene: TRBJ1-1
D gene: .
V gene: TRBV30
clone size: .
CDR3 DNA: TGTGCCTCTCACTATCCTCATATGAACACTGAAGCTTTCTTT
CDR3 protein: CASHYPHMNTEAFF

J gene: TRBJ1-4
D gene: TRBD1
V gene: TRBV10-3
clone size: .
CDR3 DNA: TGTGCCATCAGTCAGGGGGCAGGGGAAAAACTGTTTTTT
CDR3 protein: CAISQGAGEKLFF

J gene: TRBJ1-2
D gene: .
V gene: TRBV4-1
clone size: .
CDR3 DNA: TGCGCCAGCAGCCACGGAGTAGGGAACTATGGCTACACCTTC
CDR3 protein: CASSHGVGNYGYTF

J gene: TRBJ1-3
D gene: .
V gene: TRBV4-1
clone size: .
CDR3 DNA: TGCGCCAGTACCAGTACGCGTGGGGGCAGACAGATAACAAACACCATATATTTT
CDR3 protein: CASTSTRGGRQITNTIYF

J gene: TRBJ2-7
D gene: .
V gene: TRBV5-1
clone size: once
CDR3 DNA: TGCGCCAGCAGCTTGAAACCCTACGAGCAGTACTTC
CDR3 protein: CASSLKPYEQYF

J gene: TRBJ1-3
D gene: .
V gene: TRBV7-2
clone size: .
CDR3 DNA: TGTGCCAGCAGCCAATTCGATCCCCGAACCGGAAACACCATATATTTT
CDR3 protein: CASSQFDPRTGNTIYF

J gene: TRBJ2-5
D gene: .
V gene: TRBV2
clone size: .
CDR3 DNA: TGTGCCAGCAAGGTCGCAGGCCTCGGGGAGACCCAGTACTTC
CDR3 protein: CASKVAGLGETQYF